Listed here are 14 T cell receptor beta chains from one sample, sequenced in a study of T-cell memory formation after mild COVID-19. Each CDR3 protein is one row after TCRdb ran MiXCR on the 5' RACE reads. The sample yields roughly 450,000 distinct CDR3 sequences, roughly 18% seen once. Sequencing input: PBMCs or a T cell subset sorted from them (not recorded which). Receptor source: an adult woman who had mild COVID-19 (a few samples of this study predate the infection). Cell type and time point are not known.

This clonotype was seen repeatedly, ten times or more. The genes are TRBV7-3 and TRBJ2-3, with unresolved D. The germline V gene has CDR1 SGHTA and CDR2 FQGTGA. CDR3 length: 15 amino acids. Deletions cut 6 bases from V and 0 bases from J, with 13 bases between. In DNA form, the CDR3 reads TGTGCCAGCAGTTTGTCGGGTCTTAGCACAGATACGCAGTATTTT. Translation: CASSLSGLSTDTQYF.

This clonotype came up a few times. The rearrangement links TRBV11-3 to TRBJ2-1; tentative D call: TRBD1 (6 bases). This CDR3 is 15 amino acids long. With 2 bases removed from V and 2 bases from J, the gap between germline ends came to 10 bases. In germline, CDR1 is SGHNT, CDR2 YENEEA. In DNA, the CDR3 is TGTGCCAGCAGCTTAAACACAGGGACCTACAATGAGCAGTTCTTC. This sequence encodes CASSLNTGTYNEQFF.

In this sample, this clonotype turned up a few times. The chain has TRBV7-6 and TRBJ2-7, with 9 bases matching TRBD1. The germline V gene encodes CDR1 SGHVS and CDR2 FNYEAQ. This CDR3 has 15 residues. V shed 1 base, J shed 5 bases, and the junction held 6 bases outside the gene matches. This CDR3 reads CASSLGGTGHHEQYF. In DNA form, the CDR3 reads TGTGCCAGCAGCTTAGGAGGGACAGGGCACCACGAGCAGTACTTC.

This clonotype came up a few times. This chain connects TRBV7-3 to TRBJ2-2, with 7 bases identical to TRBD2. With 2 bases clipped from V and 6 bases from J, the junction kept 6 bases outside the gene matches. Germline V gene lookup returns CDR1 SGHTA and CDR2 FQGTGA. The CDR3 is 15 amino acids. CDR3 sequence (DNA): TGTGCCAGCAGCTTAGGTCTAGCGGTGGCCGGGGAGCTGTTTTTT. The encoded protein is CASSLGLAVAGELFF.

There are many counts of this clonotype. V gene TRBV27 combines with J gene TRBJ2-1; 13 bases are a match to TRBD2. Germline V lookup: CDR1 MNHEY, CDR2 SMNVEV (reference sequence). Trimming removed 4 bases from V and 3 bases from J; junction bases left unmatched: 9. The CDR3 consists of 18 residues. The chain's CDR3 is CASSWTSGSLLLYNEQFF. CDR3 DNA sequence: TGTGCCAGCAGTTGGACTAGCGGGAGCCTTCTTCTCTACAATGAGCAGTTCTTC.

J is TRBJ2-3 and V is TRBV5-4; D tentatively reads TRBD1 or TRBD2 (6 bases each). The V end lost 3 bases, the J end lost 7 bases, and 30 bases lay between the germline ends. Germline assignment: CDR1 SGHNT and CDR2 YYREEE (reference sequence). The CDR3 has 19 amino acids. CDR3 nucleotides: TGTGCCAGCAGCTGGGCAATTGTGGGGGCGGGACAACCCAGGAATACGCAGTATTTT. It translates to CASSWAIVGAGQPRNTQYF.

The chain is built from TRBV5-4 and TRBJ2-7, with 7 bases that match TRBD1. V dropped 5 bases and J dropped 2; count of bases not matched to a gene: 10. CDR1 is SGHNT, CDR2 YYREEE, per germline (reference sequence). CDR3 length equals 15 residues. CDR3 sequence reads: CASRDAGTATYEQYF. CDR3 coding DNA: TGTGCCAGCAGGGACGCCGGGACAGCAACCTACGAGCAGTACTTC. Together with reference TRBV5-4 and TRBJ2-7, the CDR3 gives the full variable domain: ETGVTQSPTHLIKTRGQQVTLRCSSQSGHNTVSWYQQALGQGPQFIFQYYREEENGRGNFPPRFSGLQFPNYSSELNVNALELDDSALYLCASRDAGTATYEQYFGPGTRLTVT.

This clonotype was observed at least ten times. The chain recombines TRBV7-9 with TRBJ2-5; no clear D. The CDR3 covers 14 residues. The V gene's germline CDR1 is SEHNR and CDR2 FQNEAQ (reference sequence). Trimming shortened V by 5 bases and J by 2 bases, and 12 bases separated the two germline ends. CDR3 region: CASSTPRNQETQYF. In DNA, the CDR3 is TGTGCCAGCAGCACCCCACGGAATCAAGAGACCCAGTACTTC.

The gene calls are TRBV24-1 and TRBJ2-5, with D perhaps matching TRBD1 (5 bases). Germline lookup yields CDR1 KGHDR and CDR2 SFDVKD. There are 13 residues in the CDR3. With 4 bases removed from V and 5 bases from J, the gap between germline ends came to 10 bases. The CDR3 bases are TGTGCCACCAGTGAAGGGGCGATGGAGACCCAGTACTTC. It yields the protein CATSEGAMETQYF.

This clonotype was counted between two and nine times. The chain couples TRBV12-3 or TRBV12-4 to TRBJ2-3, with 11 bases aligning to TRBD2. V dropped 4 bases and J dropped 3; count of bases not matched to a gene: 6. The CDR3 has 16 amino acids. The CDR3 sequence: CASSSGLAGVTDTQYF. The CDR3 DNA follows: TGTGCCAGCAGTTCCGGACTAGCGGGTGTGACAGATACGCAGTATTTT.

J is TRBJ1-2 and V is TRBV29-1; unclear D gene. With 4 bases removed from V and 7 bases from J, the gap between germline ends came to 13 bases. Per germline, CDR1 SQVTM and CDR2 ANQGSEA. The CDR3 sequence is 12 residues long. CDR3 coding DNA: TGCAGCGTTGTAGTCCCTCTAGGTGGCTACACCTTC. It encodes CSVVVPLGGYTF.

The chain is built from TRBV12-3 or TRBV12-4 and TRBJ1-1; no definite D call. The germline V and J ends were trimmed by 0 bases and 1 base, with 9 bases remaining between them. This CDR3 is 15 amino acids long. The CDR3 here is CASSLAGSPNTEAFF. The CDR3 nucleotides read TGTGCCAGCAGTTTAGCGGGTTCACCGAACACTGAAGCTTTCTTT.

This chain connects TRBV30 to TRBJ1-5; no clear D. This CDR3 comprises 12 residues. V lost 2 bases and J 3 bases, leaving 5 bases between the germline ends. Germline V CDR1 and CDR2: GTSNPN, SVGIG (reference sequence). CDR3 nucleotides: TGTGCCTGGAGTCTTTCCAATCAGCCCCAGCATTTT. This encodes CAWSLSNQPQHF.

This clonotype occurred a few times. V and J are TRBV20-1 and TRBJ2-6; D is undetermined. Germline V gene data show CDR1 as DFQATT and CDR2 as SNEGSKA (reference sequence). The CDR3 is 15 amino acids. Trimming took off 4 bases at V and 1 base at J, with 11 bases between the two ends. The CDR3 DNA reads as TGCAGTGCTATTGCCGTGAATTCTGGGGCCAACGTCCTGACTTTC. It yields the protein CSAIAVNSGANVLTF.